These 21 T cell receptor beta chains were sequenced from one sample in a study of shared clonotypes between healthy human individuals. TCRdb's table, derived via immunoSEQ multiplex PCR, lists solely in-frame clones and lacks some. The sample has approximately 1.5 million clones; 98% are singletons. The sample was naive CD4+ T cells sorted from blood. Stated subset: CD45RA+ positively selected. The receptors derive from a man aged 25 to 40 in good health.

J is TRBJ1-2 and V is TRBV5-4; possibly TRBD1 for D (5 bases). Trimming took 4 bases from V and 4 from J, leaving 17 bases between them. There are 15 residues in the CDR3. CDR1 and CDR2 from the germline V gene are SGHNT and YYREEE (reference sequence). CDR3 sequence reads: CASSHPSRDGYGYTF. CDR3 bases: TGTGCCAGCAGCCACCCGTCGAGGGACGGCTATGGCTACACCTTC.

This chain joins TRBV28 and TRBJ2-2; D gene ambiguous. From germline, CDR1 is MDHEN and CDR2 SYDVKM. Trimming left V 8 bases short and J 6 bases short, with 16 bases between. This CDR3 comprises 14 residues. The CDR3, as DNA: TGTGCCAGCCGCCCGGGCCAATTGGCCGGGGAGCTGTTTTTT. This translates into CASRPGQLAGELFF.

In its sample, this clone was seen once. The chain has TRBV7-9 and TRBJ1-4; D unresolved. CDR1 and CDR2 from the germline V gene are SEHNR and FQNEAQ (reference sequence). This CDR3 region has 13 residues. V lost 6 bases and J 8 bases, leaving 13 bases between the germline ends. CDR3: CASSRESEEKLFF. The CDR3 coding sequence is TGTGCCAGCAGTAGGGAATCGGAGGAAAAACTGTTTTTT.

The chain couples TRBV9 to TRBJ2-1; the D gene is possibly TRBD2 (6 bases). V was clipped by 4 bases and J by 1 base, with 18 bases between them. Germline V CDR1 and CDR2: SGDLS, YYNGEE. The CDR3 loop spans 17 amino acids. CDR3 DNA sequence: TGTGCCAGCAGCACCCTTGACGGGAGTTTATCCTACAATGAGCAGTTCTTC. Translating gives CASSTLDGSLSYNEQFF.

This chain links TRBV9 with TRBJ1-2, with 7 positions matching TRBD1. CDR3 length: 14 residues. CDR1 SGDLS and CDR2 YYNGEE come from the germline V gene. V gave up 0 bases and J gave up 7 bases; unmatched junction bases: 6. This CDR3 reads CASSVGQGDSGYTF. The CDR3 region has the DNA TGTGCCAGCAGCGTAGGGCAGGGGGATAGTGGCTACACCTTC.

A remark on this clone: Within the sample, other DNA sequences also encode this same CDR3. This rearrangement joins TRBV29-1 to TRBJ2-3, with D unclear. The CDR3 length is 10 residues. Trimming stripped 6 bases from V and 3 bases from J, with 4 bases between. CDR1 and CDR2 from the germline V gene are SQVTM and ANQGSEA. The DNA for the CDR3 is TGCAGCGTAGGGACAGATACGCAGTATTTT. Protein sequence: CSVGTDTQYF.

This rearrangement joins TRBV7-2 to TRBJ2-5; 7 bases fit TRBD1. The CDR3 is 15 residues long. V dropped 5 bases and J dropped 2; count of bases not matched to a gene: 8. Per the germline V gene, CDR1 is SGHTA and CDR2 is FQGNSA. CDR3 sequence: CASSQLGQNQETQYF. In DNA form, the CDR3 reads TGTGCCAGCAGCCAACTGGGACAGAATCAAGAGACCCAGTACTTC.

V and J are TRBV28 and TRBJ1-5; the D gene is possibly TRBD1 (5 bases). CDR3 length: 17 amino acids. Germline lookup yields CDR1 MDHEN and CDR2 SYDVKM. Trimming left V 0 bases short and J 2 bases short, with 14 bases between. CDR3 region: CASSLWEGSGGNQPQHF. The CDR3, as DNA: TGTGCCAGCAGTTTATGGGAGGGGTCGGGAGGCAATCAGCCCCAGCATTTT. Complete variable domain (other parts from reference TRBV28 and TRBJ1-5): DVKVTQSSRYLVKRTGEKVFLECVQDMDHENMFWYRQDPGLGLRLIYFSYDVKMKEKGDIPEGYSVSREKKERFSLILESASTNQTSMYLCASSLWEGSGGNQPQHFGDGTRLSIL.

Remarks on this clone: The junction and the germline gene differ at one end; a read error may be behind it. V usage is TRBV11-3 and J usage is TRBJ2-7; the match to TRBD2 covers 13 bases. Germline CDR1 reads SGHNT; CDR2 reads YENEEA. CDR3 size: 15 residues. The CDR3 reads CASSPGLAGAYERYF. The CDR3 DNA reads TGTGCCAGCAGCCCTGGACTAGCGGGAGCCTACGAGCGGTACTTC.

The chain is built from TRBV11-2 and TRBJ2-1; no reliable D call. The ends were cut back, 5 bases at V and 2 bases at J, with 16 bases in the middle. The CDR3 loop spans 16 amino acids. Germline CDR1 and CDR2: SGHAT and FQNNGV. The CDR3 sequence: CASSPPRVPTYNEQFF. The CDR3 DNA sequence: TGTGCCAGCAGCCCACCACGGGTCCCTACCTACAATGAGCAGTTCTTC.

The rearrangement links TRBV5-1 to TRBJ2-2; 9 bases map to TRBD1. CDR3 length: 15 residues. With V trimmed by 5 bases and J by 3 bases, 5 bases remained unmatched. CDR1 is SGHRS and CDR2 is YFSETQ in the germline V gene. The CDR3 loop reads CASSTGTGHTGELFF. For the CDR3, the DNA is TGCGCCAGCAGTACCGGGACAGGGCACACCGGGGAGCTGTTTTTT.

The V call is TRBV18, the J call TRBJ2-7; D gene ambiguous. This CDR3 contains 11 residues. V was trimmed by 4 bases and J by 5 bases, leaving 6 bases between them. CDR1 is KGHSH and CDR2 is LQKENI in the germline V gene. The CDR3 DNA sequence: TGTGCCAGCTCACTAATGGACGAGCAGTACTTC. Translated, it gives CASSLMDEQYF.

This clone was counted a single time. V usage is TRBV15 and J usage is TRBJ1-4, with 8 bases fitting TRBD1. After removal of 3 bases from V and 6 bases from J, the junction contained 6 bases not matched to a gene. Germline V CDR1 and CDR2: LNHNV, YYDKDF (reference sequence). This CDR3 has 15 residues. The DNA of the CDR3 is TGTGCCACCAGCAGGGGGGGACAGGTCTATGAAAAACTGTTTTTT. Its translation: CATSRGGQVYEKLFF.

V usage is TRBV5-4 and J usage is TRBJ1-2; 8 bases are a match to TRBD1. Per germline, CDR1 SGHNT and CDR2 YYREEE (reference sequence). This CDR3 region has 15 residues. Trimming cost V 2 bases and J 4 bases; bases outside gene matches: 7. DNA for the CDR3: TGTGCCAGCAGCTTCCAGACAGGGGACGTCTATGGCTACACCTTC. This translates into CASSFQTGDVYGYTF.

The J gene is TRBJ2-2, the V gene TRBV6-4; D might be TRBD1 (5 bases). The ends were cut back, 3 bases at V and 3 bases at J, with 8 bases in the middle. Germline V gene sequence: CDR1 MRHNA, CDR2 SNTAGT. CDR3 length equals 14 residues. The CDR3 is CASSDPGHTGELFF. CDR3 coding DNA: TGTGCCAGCAGTGATCCAGGGCACACCGGGGAGCTGTTTTTT.

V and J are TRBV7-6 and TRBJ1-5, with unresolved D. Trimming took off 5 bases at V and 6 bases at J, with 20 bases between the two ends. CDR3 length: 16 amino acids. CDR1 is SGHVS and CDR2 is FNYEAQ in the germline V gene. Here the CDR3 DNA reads TGTGCCAGCAGCCGTTCACCAGTCGGCGTTTTTCAGCCCCAGCATTTT. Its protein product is CASSRSPVGVFQPQHF.

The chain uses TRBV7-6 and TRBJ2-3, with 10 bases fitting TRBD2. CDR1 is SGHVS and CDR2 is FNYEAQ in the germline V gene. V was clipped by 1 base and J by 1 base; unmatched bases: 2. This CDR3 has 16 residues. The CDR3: CASSLGTSGRTDTQYF. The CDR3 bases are TGTGCCAGCAGCTTAGGGACTAGCGGCCGCACAGATACGCAGTATTTT.

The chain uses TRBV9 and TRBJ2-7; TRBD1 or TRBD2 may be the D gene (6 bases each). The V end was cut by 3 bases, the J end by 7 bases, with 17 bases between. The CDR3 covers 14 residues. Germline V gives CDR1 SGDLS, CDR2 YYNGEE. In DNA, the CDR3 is TGTGCCAGCAGCGCCCTTCCGGGGGCGGGTGAGCAGTACTTC. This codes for CASSALPGAGEQYF.

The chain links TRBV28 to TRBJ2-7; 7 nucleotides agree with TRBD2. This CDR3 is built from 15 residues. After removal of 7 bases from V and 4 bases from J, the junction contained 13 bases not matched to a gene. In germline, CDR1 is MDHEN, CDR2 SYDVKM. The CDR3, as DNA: TGTGCCAGCACCACACGGGGAGCGGGATGGTACGAGCAGTACTTC. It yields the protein CASTTRGAGWYEQYF.

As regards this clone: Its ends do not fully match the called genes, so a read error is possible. CDR3: CVSSLWGQGLHEQFF. The CDR3 DNA follows: TGTGTCAGCAGTTTATGGGGACAGGGACTCCATGAGCAGTTCTTC. V usage is TRBV27 and J usage is TRBJ2-1; 9 bases align to TRBD1. CDR1 is MNHEY, CDR2 SMNVEV, per germline (reference sequence). This CDR3 region has 15 residues.

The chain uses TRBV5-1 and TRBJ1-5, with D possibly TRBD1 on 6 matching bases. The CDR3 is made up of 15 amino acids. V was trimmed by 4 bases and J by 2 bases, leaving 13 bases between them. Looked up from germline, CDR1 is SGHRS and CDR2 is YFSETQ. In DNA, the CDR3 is TGCGCCAGCAGCCCGGTGGGGGGCGGCAATCAGCCCCAGCATTTT. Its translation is CASSPVGGGNQPQHF.